The 12 T cell receptor beta chains in this list originate from one sample, sequenced in a study of somatic mutations in cytotoxic T cells in rheumatoid arthritis (TCRdb year 2017). The library relied on the immunoSEQ multiplex PCR assay. The source is immuneACCESS, and TCRdb retained only in-frame sequences with V and J called. Part of the clones is not carried over; for the studies checked, unresolved V genes explain less than half of this, and the remainder is unexplained. This sample holds about 10,000 clones; 81% were observed only once. More than 15% of the sample rests with the top ten. The material sequenced was CD8+ T cells sorted from blood. The receptors come from a woman between 45 and 60 years old in good health.

This chain joins TRBV7-9 and TRBJ2-2; 12 bases fit TRBD1. Trimming at V came to 10 bases and at J to 1 base, leaving 13 bases not matched to a gene. This CDR3 has 18 amino acids. CDR1 and CDR2 from the germline V gene are SEHNR and FQNEAQ (reference sequence). The CDR3 sequence: CAILFRDRGRGNTGELFF. CDR3 DNA sequence: TGTGCCATCCTATTCCGGGACAGGGGGCGCGGGAACACCGGGGAGCTGTTTTTT. Using reference TRBV7-9 and TRBJ2-2 for the parts outside the CDR3, the full variable domain is DTGVSQNPRHKITKRGQNVTFRCDPISEHNRLYWYRQTLGQGPEFLTYFQNEAQLEKSRLLSDRFSAERPKGSFSTLEIQRTEQGDSAMYLCAILFRDRGRGNTGELFFGEGSRLTVL.

V is TRBV10-2 and J is TRBJ2-3, with D perhaps TRBD1 (6 bases). The CDR3 has 13 amino acids. Looked up from germline, CDR1 is WSHSY and CDR2 is SAAADI. The V end lost 6 bases, the J end lost 4 bases, and 11 bases lay between the germline ends. CDR3 residues: CASRRQDSDTQYF. The CDR3 DNA sequence: TGCGCCAGCAGAAGACAGGACTCAGATACGCAGTATTTT.

This clone was seen just once. The genes are TRBV2 and TRBJ2-1; D possibly corresponds to TRBD2 (6 bases). V was clipped by 7 bases and J by 4 bases, with 11 bases between them. This CDR3 region has 13 residues. CDR1 and CDR2 from the germline V gene are SNHLY and FYNNEI. CDR3 nucleotide sequence: TGTGCCAGCAATCGGGACTCGTACAATGAGCAGTTCTTC. Its translation: CASNRDSYNEQFF.

The rearrangement joins TRBV5-5 to TRBJ2-1; 15 nucleotides agree with TRBD2. Germline V CDR1 and CDR2: SGHKS, YYEKEE (reference sequence). Germline trimming cut 3 bases from V and 6 bases from J; bases unmatched to any gene: 10. This CDR3 spans 18 amino acids. The CDR3 DNA is TGTGCCAGCAGCTCGGGACTAGCGGGGGGCTGGTTCGGCAATGAGCAGTTCTTC. Its translation: CASSSGLAGGWFGNEQFF.

The chain uses TRBV6-1 and TRBJ2-5; 11 bases are a match to TRBD1. Germline V CDR1 and CDR2: MNHNS, SASEGT. The CDR3 loop spans 15 amino acids. Germline trimming cut 3 bases from V and 4 bases from J; bases unmatched to any gene: 4. The DNA of the CDR3 is TGTGCCAGCAGTGAGTGGGACAGGGGGGGAGAGACCCAGTACTTC. Its translation is CASSEWDRGGETQYF.

V usage is TRBV29-1 and J usage is TRBJ2-5; 10 bases are shared with TRBD2. The J call could be wrong; TRBJ2-7 is a better fit for the DNA end. Germline V CDR1 and CDR2: SQVTM, ANQGSEA. CDR3 size: 13 residues. The CDR3 region has the DNA TGCAGCGTCGGGACTAGCGACTCCTACGAGCAGTACTTC. Translating it yields CSVGTSDSYEQYF.

The gene calls are TRBV6-4 and TRBJ2-2; 7 bases align to TRBD1. V lost 6 bases and J lost 0; bases outside the gene matches: 4. This CDR3 is built from 15 residues. CDR1 MRHNA and CDR2 SNTAGT come from the germline V gene. The CDR3 region is CASSPQGANTGELFF. The CDR3 nucleotides read TGTGCCAGCAGCCCCCAGGGGGCGAACACCGGGGAGCTGTTTTTT.

The rearrangement joins TRBV19 to TRBJ2-6, with TRBD1 as a possible D gene (6 bases). The CDR3 spans 16 residues. The ends were cut back, 4 bases at V and 0 bases at J, with 10 bases in the middle. Germline lookup yields CDR1 LNHDA and CDR2 SQIVND (reference sequence). In nucleotides, the CDR3 is TGTGCCAGTAGTACAGGGGTTCGCTCTGGGGCCAACGTCCTGACTTTC. Protein: CASSTGVRSGANVLTF.

The sample holds a few counts of this clone. The chain has TRBV4-2 and TRBJ2-7; TRBD1 aligns across 10 bases. The V gene end was trimmed by 0 bases and the J gene end by 4 bases; junction bases not matched to a gene: 6. In germline, CDR1 is LGHNA, CDR2 YNFKEQ. The CDR3 spans 16 residues. The DNA for the CDR3 is TGTGCCAGCAGCCAAGAATCGGGGGACAGGGGTTACGAGCAGTACTTC. Residues: CASSQESGDRGYEQYF.

This clone is large (0.1 to 1%) in the sample. The rearrangement joins TRBV28 to TRBJ2-4; D may be TRBD1 (5 bases). Germline lookup yields CDR1 MDHEN and CDR2 SYDVKM. The CDR3 covers 18 residues. V lost 6 bases to trimming and J lost 3 bases, with 24 bases between them. CDR3 sequence: CASSANTLRDPDKNIQYF. In nucleotides, the CDR3 is TGTGCCAGCAGCGCTAATACTCTCAGGGATCCCGACAAAAACATTCAGTACTTC. The complete variable domain, with remaining parts taken from reference TRBV28 and TRBJ2-4, reads DVKVTQSSRYLVKRTGEKVFLECVQDMDHENMFWYRQDPGLGLRLIYFSYDVKMKEKGDIPEGYSVSREKKERFSLILESASTNQTSMYLCASSANTLRDPDKNIQYFGAGTRLSVL.

The chain joins TRBV10-3 to TRBJ2-7; D unclear. The CDR3 sequence is 11 residues long. V lost 5 bases and J 4 bases, leaving 6 bases between the germline ends. Germline CDR1 reads ENHRY; CDR2 reads SYGVKD. CDR3 sequence: CAISFNYEQYF. The DNA of the CDR3 is TGTGCCATCAGTTTTAATTACGAGCAGTACTTC.

The genes are TRBV5-1 and TRBJ2-3, with 12 bases aligning to TRBD2. Per the germline V gene, CDR1 is SGHRS and CDR2 is YFSETQ. This CDR3 region has 19 residues. V shed 5 bases, J shed 2 bases, and the junction held 15 bases outside the gene matches. The CDR3 bases are TGCGCCAGCAGACCGACTAGCGGGGGACCACTAACTCCCACAGATACGCAGTATTTT. This gives the protein CASRPTSGGPLTPTDTQYF. Using reference TRBV5-1 and TRBJ2-3 for the parts outside the CDR3, the full variable domain is KAGVTQTPRYLIKTRGQQVTLSCSPISGHRSVSWYQQTPGQGLQFLFEYFSETQRNKGNFPGRFSGRQFSNSRSEMNVSTLELGDSALYLCASRPTSGGPLTPTDTQYFGPGTRLTVL.